This TCR beta chain was captured in a study of blood T cell repertoires in COVID-19. TCRdb's table, derived via immunoSEQ multiplex PCR, lists solely in-frame clones and lacks some. In the table there are about 90,000 clones, about 90% of which are singletons. This CDR3 contains 17 residues. CDR1 is KGHDR and CDR2 is SFDVKD in the germline V gene. Trimming removed 3 bases at V and 4 bases at J, with 20 bases between. The sample taken for sequencing was peripheral blood. This TCR was sampled from a human donor with active COVID-19. The donor label of this sample is uncertain. This chain joins TRBV24-1 and TRBJ2-5; D might be TRBD2 (6 bases). CDR3 DNA sequence: TGTGCCACCAGTGATCGCCCCCCCGACCGGCGGGGAGAGACCCAGTACTTC. This gives the protein CATSDRPPDRRGETQYF.